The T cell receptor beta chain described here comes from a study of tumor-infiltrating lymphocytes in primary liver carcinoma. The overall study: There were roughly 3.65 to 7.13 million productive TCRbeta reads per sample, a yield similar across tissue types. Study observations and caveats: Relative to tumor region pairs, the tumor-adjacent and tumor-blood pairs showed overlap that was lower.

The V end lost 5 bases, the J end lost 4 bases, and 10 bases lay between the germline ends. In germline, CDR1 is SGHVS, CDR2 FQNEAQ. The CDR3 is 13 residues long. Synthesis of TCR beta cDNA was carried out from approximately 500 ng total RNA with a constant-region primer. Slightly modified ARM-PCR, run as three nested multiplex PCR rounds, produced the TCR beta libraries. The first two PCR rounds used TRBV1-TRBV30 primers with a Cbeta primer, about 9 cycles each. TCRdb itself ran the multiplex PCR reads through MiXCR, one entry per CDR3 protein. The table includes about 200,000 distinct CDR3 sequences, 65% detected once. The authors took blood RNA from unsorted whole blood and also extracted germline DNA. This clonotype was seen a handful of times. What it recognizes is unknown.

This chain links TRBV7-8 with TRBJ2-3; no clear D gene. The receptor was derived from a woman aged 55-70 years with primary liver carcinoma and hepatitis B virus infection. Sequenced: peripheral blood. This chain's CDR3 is CASSVHLADTQYF. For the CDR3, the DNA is TGTGCCAGCAGCGTACACCTAGCAGATACGCAGTATTTT.